The rows below give T cell receptor beta chains drawn from one sample of a study of radiotherapy plus CTLA-4 blockade in lung cancer. TCRdb's copy holds only in-frame clones and misses some; the assay was immunoSEQ multiplex PCR. The sample shows under 95,000 clones, roughly 79% of them seen only once. The material sequenced was peripheral blood, taken from a patient treated with radiotherapy plus ipilimumab. The origin of the receptors is a human donor with non-small cell lung cancer whose response to radiotherapy plus ipilimumab could not be evaluated. Some clones in this sample may be carry-over from other donors' samples. CDR3s include the opening cysteine and the closing phenylalanine or tryptophan. The D gene is left open where the match is weak. A clone size is listed for some rows: how often the clone was seen (once, few, many), or a class if it is expanded.

j_gene | v_gene | abundance | d_gene | CDR3nt | CDR3aa
TRBJ2-5 | TRBV9 | many | - | TGTGCCAGCAGCGTAGGGGGGCAGTATTCGGAGACCCAGTACTTC | CASSVGGQYSETQYF
TRBJ1-1 | TRBV18 | few | - | TGTGCCAGCTCACCACCTACCTTGGCTGTTATGAACACTGAAGCTTTCTTT | CASSPPTLAVMNTEAFF
TRBJ2-2 | TRBV5-5 | - | TRBD1 | TGTGCCAGCAGCCCTGGACAGGCCGCGAACACCGGGGAGCTGTTTTTT | CASSPGQAANTGELFF
TRBJ2-7 | TRBV25-1 | - | TRBD1 | TGTGCCAGCAGGACAGGGGGCTCCTACGAGCAGTACTTC | CASRTGGSYEQYF
TRBJ1-1 | TRBV10-3 | - | TRBD1 | TGTGCCATCAGGAGGGCAGGGGGAATTTTAGGGAGCACTGAAGCTTTCTTT | CAIRRAGGILGSTEAFF
TRBJ1-6 | TRBV5-4 | - | TRBD1 | TGTGCCAGCAGCTGGGACAGGGGAGATTCACCCCTCCACTTT | CASSWDRGDSPLHF
TRBJ1-2 | TRBV4-3 | - | - | TGCGCCAGCAGCCAAGCCGACAGTGTAAGGGGCTACACCTTC | CASSQADSVRGYTF
TRBJ1-3 | TRBV15 | once | - | TGTGCCACCAGCCCCCGCGACAGGTACTCTGGAAACACCATATATTTT | CATSPRDRYSGNTIYF
TRBJ2-1 | TRBV9 | - | TRBD2 | TGTGCCAGCAGAGAAGCGGGGGGGCAAGACAATGAGCAGTTCTTC | CASREAGGQDNEQFF
TRBJ2-1 | TRBV4-3 | - | TRBD2 | TGCGCCAGCAGCCAGGGACTAGCAGTGACTCCAAATGAGCAGTTCTTC | CASSQGLAVTPNEQFF
TRBJ1-2 | TRBV28 | - | - | TGTGCCAGCAGTTTAAGCGGCAGGGGCTATGGCTACACCTTC | CASSLSGRGYGYTF
TRBJ2-2 | TRBV28 | - | TRBD2 | TGTGCCAGCAGTGTAAGCGGGGGGACGAACACCGGGGAGCTGTTTTTT | CASSVSGGTNTGELFF
TRBJ1-5 | TRBV28 | - | - | TGTGCCAGCAGTTTGACAGCTCAGCCCCAGCATTTT | CASSLTAQPQHF
TRBJ2-3 | TRBV4-1 | once | - | TGCGCCAGCAGCTACCAAGAAGGCGGGCCTTATTTT | CASSYQEGGPYF
TRBJ1-1 | TRBV11-3 | - | - | TGTGCCAGCAGCAAAGAAGGGGTTGAAGCTTTCTTT | CASSKEGVEAFF
TRBJ2-1 | TRBV7-9 | - | - | TGTGCCAGCAGCTTCGCCAGGAACAATGAGCAGTTCTTC | CASSFARNNEQFF
TRBJ1-2 | TRBV5-5 | - | - | TGTGCCAGCAGCACCGGGGTTGGACAGCATTATGGCTACACCTTC | CASSTGVGQHYGYTF
TRBJ2-1 | TRBV5-1 | - | - | TGCGCCAGCAGCTTGAGTGGTGAGAGCTCCTACAATGAGCAGTTCTTC | CASSLSGESSYNEQFF